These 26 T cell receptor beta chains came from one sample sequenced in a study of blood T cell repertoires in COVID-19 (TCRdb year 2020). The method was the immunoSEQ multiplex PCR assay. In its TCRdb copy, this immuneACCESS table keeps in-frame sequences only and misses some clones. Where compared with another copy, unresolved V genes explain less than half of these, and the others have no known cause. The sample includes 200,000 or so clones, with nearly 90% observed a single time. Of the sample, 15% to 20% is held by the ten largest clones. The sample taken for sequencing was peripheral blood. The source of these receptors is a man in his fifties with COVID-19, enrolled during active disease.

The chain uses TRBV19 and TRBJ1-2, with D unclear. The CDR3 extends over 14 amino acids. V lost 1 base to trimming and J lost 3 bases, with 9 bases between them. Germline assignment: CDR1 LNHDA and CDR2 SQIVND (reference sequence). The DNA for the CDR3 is TGTGCCAGTAGTATAGTTGGCACCGACTATGGCTACACCTTC. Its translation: CASSIVGTDYGYTF.

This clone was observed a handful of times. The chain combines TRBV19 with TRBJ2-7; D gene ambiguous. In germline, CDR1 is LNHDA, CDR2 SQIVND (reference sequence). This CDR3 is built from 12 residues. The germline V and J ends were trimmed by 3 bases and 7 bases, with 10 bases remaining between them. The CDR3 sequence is CASSILAGEQYF. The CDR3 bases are TGTGCCAGTAGTATTCTGGCAGGAGAGCAGTACTTC.

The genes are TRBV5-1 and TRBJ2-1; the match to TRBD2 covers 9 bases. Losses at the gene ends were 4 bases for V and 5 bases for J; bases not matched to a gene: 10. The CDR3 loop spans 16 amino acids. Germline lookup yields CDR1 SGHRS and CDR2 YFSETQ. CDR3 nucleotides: TGCGCCAGCAGCCACACCCCTAGCGGGACGAACAATGAGCAGTTCTTC. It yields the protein CASSHTPSGTNNEQFF.

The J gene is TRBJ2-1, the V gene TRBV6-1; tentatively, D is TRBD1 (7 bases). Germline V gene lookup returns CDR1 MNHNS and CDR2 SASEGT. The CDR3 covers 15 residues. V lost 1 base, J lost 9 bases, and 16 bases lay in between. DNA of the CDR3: TGTGCCAGCAGTGAAGAGGGCAGGGGGGTAGGTGAGCAGTTCTTC. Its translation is CASSEEGRGVGEQFF.

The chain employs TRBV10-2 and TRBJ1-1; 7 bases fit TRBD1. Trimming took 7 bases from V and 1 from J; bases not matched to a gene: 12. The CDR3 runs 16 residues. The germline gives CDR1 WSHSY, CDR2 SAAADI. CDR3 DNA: TGCGCCAGCAACCCGGAGGCGGGACAGCCGAACACTGAAGCTTTCTTT. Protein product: CASNPEAGQPNTEAFF.

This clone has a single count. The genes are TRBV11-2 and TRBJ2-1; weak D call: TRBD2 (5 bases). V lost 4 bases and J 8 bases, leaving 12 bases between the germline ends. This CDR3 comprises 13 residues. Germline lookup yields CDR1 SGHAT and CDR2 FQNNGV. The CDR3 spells CASSYPSSHEQFF. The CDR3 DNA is TGTGCCAGCAGCTACCCTAGCAGCCATGAGCAGTTCTTC. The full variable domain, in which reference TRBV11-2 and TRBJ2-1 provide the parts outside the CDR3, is EAGVAQSPRYKIIEKRQSVAFWCNPISGHATLYWYQQILGQGPKLLIQFQNNGVVDDSQLPKDRFSAERLKGVDSTLKIQPAKLEDSAVYLCASSYPSSHEQFFGPGTRLTVL.

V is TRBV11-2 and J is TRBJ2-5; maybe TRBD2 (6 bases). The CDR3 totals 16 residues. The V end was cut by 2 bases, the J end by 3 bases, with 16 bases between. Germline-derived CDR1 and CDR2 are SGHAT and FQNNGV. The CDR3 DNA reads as TGTGCCAGCAGCTTATTCCCCCGGGGGTCTAAAGAGACCCAGTACTTC. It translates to CASSLFPRGSKETQYF.

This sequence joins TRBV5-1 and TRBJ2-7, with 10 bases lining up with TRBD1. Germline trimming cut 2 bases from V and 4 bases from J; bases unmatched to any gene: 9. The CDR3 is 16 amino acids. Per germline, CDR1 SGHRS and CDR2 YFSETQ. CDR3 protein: CASSFSFRDRGYEQYF. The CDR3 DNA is TGCGCCAGCAGCTTCTCTTTCCGGGACAGGGGATACGAGCAGTACTTC.

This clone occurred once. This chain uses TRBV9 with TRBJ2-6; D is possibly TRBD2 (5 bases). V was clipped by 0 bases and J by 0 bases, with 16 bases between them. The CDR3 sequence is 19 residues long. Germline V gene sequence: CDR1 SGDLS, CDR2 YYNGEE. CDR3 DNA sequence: TGTGCCAGCAGCGTAGCCCTCATTCGGGATTACTCTGGGGCCAACGTCCTGACTTTC. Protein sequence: CASSVALIRDYSGANVLTF. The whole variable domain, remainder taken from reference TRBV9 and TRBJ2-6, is DSGVTQTPKHLITATGQRVTLRCSPRSGDLSVYWYQQSLDQGLQFLIQYYNGEERAKGNILERFSAQQFPDLHSELNLSSLELGDSALYFCASSVALIRDYSGANVLTFGAGSRLTVL.

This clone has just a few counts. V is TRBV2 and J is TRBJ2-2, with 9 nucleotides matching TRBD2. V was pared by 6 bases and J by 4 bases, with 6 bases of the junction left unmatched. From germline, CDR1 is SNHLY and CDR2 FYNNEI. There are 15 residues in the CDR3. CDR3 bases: TGTGCCAGCAGCCTACTAGCGGGCATCACCGGGGAGCTGTTTTTT. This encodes CASSLLAGITGELFF.

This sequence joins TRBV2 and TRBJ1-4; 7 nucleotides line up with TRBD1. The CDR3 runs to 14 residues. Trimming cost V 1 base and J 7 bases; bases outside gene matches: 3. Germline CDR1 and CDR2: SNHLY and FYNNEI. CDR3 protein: CASSEEGGGEKLFF. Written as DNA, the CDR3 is TGTGCCAGCAGTGAAGAAGGGGGCGGTGAAAAACTGTTTTTT. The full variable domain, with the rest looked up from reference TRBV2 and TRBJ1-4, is EPEVTQTPSHQVTQMGQEVILRCVPISNHLYFYWYRQILGQKVEFLVSFYNNEISEKSEIFDDQFSVERPDGSNFTLKIRSTKLEDSAMYFCASSEEGGGEKLFFGSGTQLSVL.

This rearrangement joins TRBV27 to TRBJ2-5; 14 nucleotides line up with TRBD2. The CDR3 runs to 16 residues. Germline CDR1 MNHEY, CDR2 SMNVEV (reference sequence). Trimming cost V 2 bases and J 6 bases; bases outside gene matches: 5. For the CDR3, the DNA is TGTGCCAGCAGTTTAGGCGGGACTAGCGGGAGTAAGACCCAGTACTTC. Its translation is CASSLGGTSGSKTQYF.

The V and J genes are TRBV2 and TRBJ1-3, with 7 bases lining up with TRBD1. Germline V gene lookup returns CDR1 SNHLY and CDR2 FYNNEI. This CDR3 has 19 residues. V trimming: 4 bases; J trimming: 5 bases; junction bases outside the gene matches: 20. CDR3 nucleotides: TGTGCCAGCAGTGGCCGCGGGACAGAAAAAATAACTGATAGAAACACCATATATTTT. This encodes CASSGRGTEKITDRNTIYF.

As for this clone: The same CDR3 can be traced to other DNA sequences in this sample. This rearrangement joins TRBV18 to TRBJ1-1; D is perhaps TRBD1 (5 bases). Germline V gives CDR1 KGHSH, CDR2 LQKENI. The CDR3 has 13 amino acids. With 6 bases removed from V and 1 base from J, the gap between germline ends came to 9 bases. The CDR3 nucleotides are TGTGCCAGCTCCCCGACAGAGAACACTGAAGCTTTCTTT. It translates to CASSPTENTEAFF.

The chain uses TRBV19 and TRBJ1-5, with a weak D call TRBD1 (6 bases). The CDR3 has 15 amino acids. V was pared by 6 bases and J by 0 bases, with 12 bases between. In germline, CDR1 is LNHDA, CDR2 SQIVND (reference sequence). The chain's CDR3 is CASRLTGNSNQPQHF. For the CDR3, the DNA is TGTGCCAGTAGGCTGACAGGTAATAGCAATCAGCCCCAGCATTTT. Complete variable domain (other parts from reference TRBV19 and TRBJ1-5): DGGITQSPKYLFRKEGQNVTLSCEQNLNHDAMYWYRQDPGQGLRLIYYSQIVNDFQKGDIAEGYSVSREKKESFPLTVTSAQKNPTAFYLCASRLTGNSNQPQHFGDGTRLSIL.

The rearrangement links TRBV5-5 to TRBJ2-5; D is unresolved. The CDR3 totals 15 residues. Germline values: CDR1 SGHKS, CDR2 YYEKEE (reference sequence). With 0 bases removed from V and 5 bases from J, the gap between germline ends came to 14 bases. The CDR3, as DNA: TGTGCCAGCAGCTTGGAGGAGATGATTTTGGAGACCCAGTACTTC. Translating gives CASSLEEMILETQYF. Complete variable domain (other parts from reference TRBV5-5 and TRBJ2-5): DAGVTQSPTHLIKTRGQQVTLRCSPISGHKSVSWYQQVLGQGPQFIFQYYEKEERGRGNFPDRFSARQFPNYSSELNVNALLLGDSALYLCASSLEEMILETQYFGPGTRLLVL.

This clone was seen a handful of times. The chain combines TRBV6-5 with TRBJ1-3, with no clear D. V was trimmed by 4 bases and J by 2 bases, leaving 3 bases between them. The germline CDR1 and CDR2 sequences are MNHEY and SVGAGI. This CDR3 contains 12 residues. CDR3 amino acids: CASSSPGNTIYF. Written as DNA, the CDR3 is TGTGCCAGCAGTTCTCCTGGAAACACCATATATTTT.

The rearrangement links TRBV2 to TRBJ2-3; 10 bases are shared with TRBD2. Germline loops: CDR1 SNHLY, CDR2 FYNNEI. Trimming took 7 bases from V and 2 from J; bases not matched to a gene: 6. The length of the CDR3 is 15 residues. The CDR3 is CASNPLAGTTDTQYF. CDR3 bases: TGTGCCAGCAACCCACTAGCGGGAACCACAGATACGCAGTATTTT.

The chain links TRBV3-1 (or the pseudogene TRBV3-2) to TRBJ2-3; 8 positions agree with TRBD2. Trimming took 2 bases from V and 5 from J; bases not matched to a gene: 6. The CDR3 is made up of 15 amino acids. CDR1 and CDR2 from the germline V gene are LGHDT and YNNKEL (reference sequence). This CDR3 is CASSQNGGARDTQYF. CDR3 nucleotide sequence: TGTGCCAGCAGCCAAAACGGGGGGGCCAGAGATACGCAGTATTTT.

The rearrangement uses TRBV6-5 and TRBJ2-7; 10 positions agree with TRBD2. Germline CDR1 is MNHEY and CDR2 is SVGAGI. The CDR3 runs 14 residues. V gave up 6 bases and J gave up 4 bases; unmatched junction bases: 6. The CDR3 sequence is CASRASGRGYEQYF. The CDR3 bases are TGTGCCAGCAGAGCTAGCGGGAGAGGGTACGAGCAGTACTTC.

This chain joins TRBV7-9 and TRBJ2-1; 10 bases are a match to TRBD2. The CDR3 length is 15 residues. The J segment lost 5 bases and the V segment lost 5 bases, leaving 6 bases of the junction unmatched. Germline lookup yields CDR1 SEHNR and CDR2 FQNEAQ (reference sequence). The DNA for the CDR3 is TGTGCCAGCAGCCCCCTAGCGGGAGTGCACAATGAGCAGTTCTTC. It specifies CASSPLAGVHNEQFF. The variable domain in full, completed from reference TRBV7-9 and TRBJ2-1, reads DTGVSQNPRHKITKRGQNVTFRCDPISEHNRLYWYRQTLGQGPEFLTYFQNEAQLEKSRLLSDRFSAERPKGSFSTLEIQRTEQGDSAMYLCASSPLAGVHNEQFFGPGTRLTVL.

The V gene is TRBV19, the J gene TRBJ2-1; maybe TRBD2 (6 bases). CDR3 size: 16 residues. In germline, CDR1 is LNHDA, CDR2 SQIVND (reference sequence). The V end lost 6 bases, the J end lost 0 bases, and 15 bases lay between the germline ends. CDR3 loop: CASRSLVGGSYNEQFF. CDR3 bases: TGTGCCAGTAGGAGCCTAGTGGGAGGCTCCTACAATGAGCAGTTCTTC.

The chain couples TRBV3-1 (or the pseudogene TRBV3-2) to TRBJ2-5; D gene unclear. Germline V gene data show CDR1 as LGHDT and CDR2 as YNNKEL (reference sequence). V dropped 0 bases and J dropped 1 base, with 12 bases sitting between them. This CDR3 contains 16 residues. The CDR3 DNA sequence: TGTGCCAGCAGCCAAGATCTTTTCCCAGGCCAAGAGACCCAGTACTTC. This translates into CASSQDLFPGQETQYF.

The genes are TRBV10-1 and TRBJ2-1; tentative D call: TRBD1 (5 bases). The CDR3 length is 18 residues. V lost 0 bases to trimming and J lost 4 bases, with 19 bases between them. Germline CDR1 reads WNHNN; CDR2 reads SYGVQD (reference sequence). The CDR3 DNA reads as TGCGCCAGCAGTGAGTCGACCGCCAGGGCGATAGGGTACAATGAGCAGTTCTTC. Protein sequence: CASSESTARAIGYNEQFF.

The CDR3 loop is CAISERDRGGTEAFF. In DNA, the CDR3 is TGTGCCATCAGCGAAAGAGACAGGGGTGGCACTGAAGCTTTCTTT. This rearrangement joins TRBV10-3 to TRBJ1-1; 8 positions match TRBD1. The germline CDR1 and CDR2 sequences are ENHRY and SYGVKD. V gave up 6 bases and J gave up 4 bases; unmatched junction bases: 10. The CDR3 spans 15 residues.

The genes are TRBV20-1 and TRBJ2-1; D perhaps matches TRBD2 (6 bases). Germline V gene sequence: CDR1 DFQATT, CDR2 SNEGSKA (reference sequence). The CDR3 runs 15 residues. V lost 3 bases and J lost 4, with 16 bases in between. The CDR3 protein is CSASRGASAYNEQFF. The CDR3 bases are TGCAGTGCTAGTCGCGGGGCTAGCGCGTACAATGAGCAGTTCTTC.